Listed below are T cell receptor beta chains from one sample, sequenced in a study of T cells in Graves' hyperthyroidism and ophthalmopathy. MiXCR, run by TCRdb on the multiplex PCR reads, gives a single entry per CDR3 protein. The table records hundreds of thousands of distinct CDR3 sequences, approximately 15% of them present only once. Sequencing was performed on blood. The receptors come from a woman aged 25 to 39 with Graves' hyperthyroidism. Each CDR3 is given with its conserved first and last residue. Fields, in order: clone size, J gene, D gene, V gene, CDR3 DNA, CDR3 protein. A D gene is named only where the DNA matches it firmly. Rows may omit the clone size; those that give it use once, few, many or a size class.

clone_size: -; j_call: TRBJ1-1; d_call: -; v_call: TRBV10-2; cdr3_nt: TGCGCCAGCCGCGATTCTGTTGAAGCTTTCTTT; cdr3_aa: CASRDSVEAFF
clone_size: few; j_call: TRBJ2-7; d_call: -; v_call: TRBV7-2; cdr3_nt: TGTGCCAGCAGCTTAGTCGCCGGGGACACCTACGAGCAGTACTTC; cdr3_aa: CASSLVAGDTYEQYF
clone_size: many; j_call: TRBJ2-7; d_call: -; v_call: TRBV28; cdr3_nt: TGTGCCAGCAGCTTCCGTGGGACCCCCCCATACGAGCAGTACTTC; cdr3_aa: CASSFRGTPPYEQYF
clone_size: many; j_call: TRBJ2-5; d_call: TRBD2; v_call: TRBV12-3/TRBV12-4; cdr3_nt: TGTGCCAGCAGTTCATTAATAGCGGGAGCTCCGGACCCCCAAGAGACCCAGTACTTC; cdr3_aa: CASSSLIAGAPDPQETQYF
clone_size: -; j_call: TRBJ1-5; d_call: -; v_call: TRBV6-5; cdr3_nt: TGTGCCAGCAGTTCCGACGGCCAGCCCCAGCATTTT; cdr3_aa: CASSSDGQPQHF
clone_size: many; j_call: TRBJ2-3; d_call: TRBD2; v_call: TRBV5-1; cdr3_nt: TGCGCCAGCAGCTGGACTAGCGGGAGGGCAAGAGATACGCAGTATTTT; cdr3_aa: CASSWTSGRARDTQYF
clone_size: many; j_call: TRBJ1-2; d_call: -; v_call: TRBV28; cdr3_nt: TGTGCCAGCAGTTTTGACGTGAGGGGGGGCTATGGCTACACCTTC; cdr3_aa: CASSFDVRGGYGYTF
clone_size: -; j_call: TRBJ2-1; d_call: -; v_call: TRBV29-1; cdr3_nt: TGCAGCGTTGAAGATCGGTATGGGGGCCCCAATGAGCAGTTCTTC; cdr3_aa: CSVEDRYGGPNEQFF
clone_size: many; j_call: TRBJ2-7; d_call: -; v_call: TRBV2; cdr3_nt: TGTGCCAGCACCGAACGGGGAAAGTCCTACGAGCAGTACTTC; cdr3_aa: CASTERGKSYEQYF
clone_size: many; j_call: TRBJ2-1; d_call: TRBD1; v_call: TRBV15; cdr3_nt: TGTGCCACCAGCAGCAAACAGGGGGTCTACAATGAGCAGTTCTTC; cdr3_aa: CATSSKQGVYNEQFF
clone_size: -; j_call: TRBJ2-7; d_call: TRBD2; v_call: TRBV6-5; cdr3_nt: TGTGCCAGCAGTTATGAGGGCGGGAGGGCGTACGAGCAGTACTTC; cdr3_aa: CASSYEGGRAYEQYF
clone_size: few; j_call: TRBJ2-2; d_call: -; v_call: TRBV4-3; cdr3_nt: TGCGCCAGCAGCCAAGTAGGCCAGGTCGGCGCCGGGGAGCTGTTTTTT; cdr3_aa: CASSQVGQVGAGELFF
clone_size: few; j_call: TRBJ2-2; d_call: -; v_call: TRBV5-1; cdr3_nt: TGCGCCAGCAGGAAGGACAGCCTTTCATACACCGGGGAGCTGTTTTTT; cdr3_aa: CASRKDSLSYTGELFF
clone_size: many; j_call: TRBJ2-7; d_call: TRBD1; v_call: TRBV7-9; cdr3_nt: TGTGCCAGCAGCAGAACAGGGGGTCCCTCCTACGAGCAGTACTTC; cdr3_aa: CASSRTGGPSYEQYF
clone_size: -; j_call: TRBJ1-3; d_call: -; v_call: TRBV5-6; cdr3_nt: TGTGCCAGCAGCTTGGTATCGGGAAACACCATATATTTT; cdr3_aa: CASSLVSGNTIYF
clone_size: few; j_call: TRBJ2-5; d_call: -; v_call: TRBV20-1; cdr3_nt: TGCAGTGCTAGAGCCCCTCGGGGGCGGGTAGAGACCCAGTACTTC; cdr3_aa: CSARAPRGRVETQYF
clone_size: few; j_call: TRBJ1-5; d_call: TRBD1; v_call: TRBV20-1; cdr3_nt: TGCAGTGCTAGAGGTGGGACAGGTGGTAATCAGCCCCAGCATTTT; cdr3_aa: CSARGGTGGNQPQHF
clone_size: many; j_call: TRBJ2-2; d_call: TRBD2; v_call: TRBV28; cdr3_nt: TGTGCCAGCACCCTTCTAACTAGCGGAGTTTCTAACACCGGGGAGCTGTTTTTT; cdr3_aa: CASTLLTSGVSNTGELFF
clone_size: few; j_call: TRBJ1-5; d_call: TRBD1; v_call: TRBV6-1; cdr3_nt: TGTGCCACCGCAGACAGGGATGGGCAGCCCCAGCATTTT; cdr3_aa: CATADRDGQPQHF
clone_size: many; j_call: TRBJ2-1; d_call: -; v_call: TRBV28; cdr3_nt: TGTGCCAGCAGGAGTAGCGTTTACGAGCAGTTCTTC; cdr3_aa: CASRSSVYEQFF
clone_size: few; j_call: TRBJ1-1; d_call: TRBD1; v_call: TRBV2; cdr3_nt: TGTGCCAGCAGTGACGTTTCGGGACAGGGAAACACTGAAGCTTTCTTT; cdr3_aa: CASSDVSGQGNTEAFF
clone_size: many; j_call: TRBJ1-1; d_call: -; v_call: TRBV6-6; cdr3_nt: TGTGCCAGCAGTTACCGGTTCAGGGGAGATCTCGCTGAAGCTTTCTTT; cdr3_aa: CASSYRFRGDLAEAFF
clone_size: few; j_call: TRBJ2-3; d_call: -; v_call: TRBV20-1; cdr3_nt: TGCAGTGCTAGGGGTGATCCCCCCCAAGATACGCAGTATTTT; cdr3_aa: CSARGDPPQDTQYF
clone_size: many; j_call: TRBJ2-1; d_call: TRBD2; v_call: TRBV20-1; cdr3_nt: TGCAGTGCGCGCGGCTCGGGACTAGCGGTGTACAATGAGCAGTTCTTC; cdr3_aa: CSARGSGLAVYNEQFF
clone_size: -; j_call: TRBJ2-1; d_call: -; v_call: TRBV6-1; cdr3_nt: TGTGCCAGCGAGTGGGGCGGACTCGGAGAGCAGTTCTTC; cdr3_aa: CASEWGGLGEQFF
clone_size: few; j_call: TRBJ2-1; d_call: TRBD2; v_call: TRBV15; cdr3_nt: TGTGCCACCAGCAGATCTCTGACTAGCGGGAGGCCGTCCCGGGCCAATGAGCAGTTCTTC; cdr3_aa: CATSRSLTSGRPSRANEQFF
clone_size: many; j_call: TRBJ1-5; d_call: -; v_call: TRBV12-3/TRBV12-4; cdr3_nt: TGTGCCAGCAGTTTATCCGAGGGTCAGCCCCAGCATTTT; cdr3_aa: CASSLSEGQPQHF
clone_size: many; j_call: TRBJ2-3; d_call: TRBD2; v_call: TRBV6-8; cdr3_nt: TGTGCCAGCAGTTACCATCTAGCGGGGATCACAGATACGCAGTATTTT; cdr3_aa: CASSYHLAGITDTQYF
clone_size: many; j_call: TRBJ1-5; d_call: -; v_call: TRBV12-3/TRBV12-4; cdr3_nt: TGTGCCAGCAGTTTATCTTCTCAGCCCCAGCATTTT; cdr3_aa: CASSLSSQPQHF
clone_size: -; j_call: TRBJ1-3; d_call: -; v_call: TRBV25-1; cdr3_nt: TGTGCCAGCAGTGGAGGCAGGGTCGGGAACACCATATATTTT; cdr3_aa: CASSGGRVGNTIYF
clone_size: -; j_call: TRBJ2-2; d_call: -; v_call: TRBV6-2/TRBV6-3; cdr3_nt: TGTGCCAGCAGATCGGGCCTGCAGTGGACCGGGGAGCTGTTTTTT; cdr3_aa: CASRSGLQWTGELFF
clone_size: many; j_call: TRBJ2-7; d_call: TRBD1; v_call: TRBV12-3/TRBV12-4; cdr3_nt: TGTGCCAGCAGTTTATCGGGGACAGGAATCTACGAGCAGTACTTC; cdr3_aa: CASSLSGTGIYEQYF
clone_size: many; j_call: TRBJ2-2; d_call: -; v_call: TRBV28; cdr3_nt: TGTGCCTCCACGGAGACAGGCACCGGGGAGCTGTTTTTT; cdr3_aa: CASTETGTGELFF
clone_size: -; j_call: TRBJ2-3; d_call: -; v_call: TRBV7-2; cdr3_nt: TGTGCCAGCAGCTTAGGGTCAGGGGGGGCTCCGGCAGATACGCAGTATTTT; cdr3_aa: CASSLGSGGAPADTQYF
clone_size: -; j_call: TRBJ1-4; d_call: TRBD1; v_call: TRBV27; cdr3_nt: TGTGCCAGCAGTTTTGGGACAGGGGGCAATGAAAAACTGTTTTTT; cdr3_aa: CASSFGTGGNEKLFF
clone_size: -; j_call: TRBJ1-4; d_call: -; v_call: TRBV7-2; cdr3_nt: TGTGCCAGCAGCCTACGGGACTGGGAAGTTGGAAAACTGTTTTTT; cdr3_aa: CASSLRDWEVGKLFF
clone_size: once; j_call: TRBJ2-3; d_call: -; v_call: TRBV12-3/TRBV12-4; cdr3_nt: TGTGCCAGCAGTTTATTTCCAGATACGCAGTATTTT; cdr3_aa: CASSLFPDTQYF
clone_size: many; j_call: TRBJ2-1; d_call: TRBD2; v_call: TRBV28; cdr3_nt: TGTGCCAGCAGTCGACTAGCGGACCTTAGCTCCTACAATGAGCAGTTCTTC; cdr3_aa: CASSRLADLSSYNEQFF
clone_size: few; j_call: TRBJ2-1; d_call: -; v_call: TRBV7-9; cdr3_nt: TGTGCCAGCAGCTCCCCTTCCGGTGAGCAGTTCTTC; cdr3_aa: CASSSPSGEQFF
clone_size: many; j_call: TRBJ2-7; d_call: -; v_call: TRBV28; cdr3_nt: TGTGCCAGCACCCCCGCTGGGCTCTACGAGCAGTACTTC; cdr3_aa: CASTPAGLYEQYF
clone_size: many; j_call: TRBJ2-7; d_call: TRBD1; v_call: TRBV7-2; cdr3_nt: TGTGCCAGCAGCTTAGGGCAGGGACAGTCGCCCTACGAGCAGTACTTC; cdr3_aa: CASSLGQGQSPYEQYF
clone_size: many; j_call: TRBJ2-4; d_call: TRBD2; v_call: TRBV12-3/TRBV12-4; cdr3_nt: TGTGCCAGCACTATTAGCGGGAGGAGGGCCAAAAACATTCAGTACTTC; cdr3_aa: CASTISGRRAKNIQYF
clone_size: many; j_call: TRBJ2-5; d_call: TRBD2; v_call: TRBV12-3/TRBV12-4; cdr3_nt: TGTGCCAGCAAGCGGGATGAGACCCAGTACTTC; cdr3_aa: CASKRDETQYF
clone_size: -; j_call: TRBJ2-1; d_call: TRBD2; v_call: TRBV6-1; cdr3_nt: TGTGCCAGCAGTTACGCTAGCGGGAGTGGCTACAATGAGCAGTTCTTC; cdr3_aa: CASSYASGSGYNEQFF